These 29 T cell receptor beta chains came from one sample sequenced in a study of blood T cell repertoires in COVID-19. The assay was immunoSEQ multiplex PCR, and TCRdb's table has in-frame clones only and misses some. Found here are around 260,000 clones, around nine tenths of them singletons; the top ten hold around a tenth. The sequenced sample was peripheral blood. Receptors originate from a man in his forties or fifties who had recovered from COVID-19.

The V and J genes are TRBV19 and TRBJ2-5; the D gene is possibly TRBD2 (6 bases). Germline CDR1 reads LNHDA; CDR2 reads SQIVND (reference sequence). V lost 3 bases, J lost 2 bases, and 7 bases lay in between. The CDR3 runs to 13 residues. The CDR3 region has the DNA TGTGCCAGTAGTATGGAGGGGCAAGAGACCCAGTACTTC. This codes for CASSMEGQETQYF.

The gene calls are TRBV11-2 and TRBJ2-2; tentatively, D is TRBD2 (6 bases). Trimming removed 6 bases at V and 8 bases at J, with 19 bases between. CDR1 and CDR2 from the germline V gene are SGHAT and FQNNGV. This CDR3 region has 15 residues. The CDR3 DNA follows: TGTGCCAGCAGTCCCGGGAGATCTCCTGGAGGGGAGCTGTTTTTT. Translation: CASSPGRSPGGELFF.

This clone was observed a single time. The genes are TRBV19 and TRBJ1-1; TRBD1 agrees at 7 bases. V dropped 3 bases and J dropped 5; count of bases not matched to a gene: 12. This CDR3 region has 16 residues. The germline gives CDR1 LNHDA, CDR2 SQIVND (reference sequence). CDR3 protein: CASSMSHRDSGTEAFF. The CDR3 region has the DNA TGTGCCAGTAGTATGTCCCACCGGGACAGTGGGACTGAAGCTTTCTTT.

The chain combines TRBV29-1 with TRBJ2-5, with D possibly TRBD1 on 6 matching bases. The V gene's germline CDR1 is SQVTM and CDR2 ANQGSEA. This CDR3 has 15 residues. Trimming shortened V by 0 bases and J by 2 bases, and 13 bases separated the two germline ends. CDR3: CSVEDLGAFQETQYF. The CDR3 DNA is TGCAGCGTTGAAGATCTGGGGGCCTTTCAAGAGACCCAGTACTTC.

The chain has TRBV12-5 and TRBJ2-7, with D perhaps matching TRBD1 (5 bases). V was clipped by 5 bases and J by 7 bases, with 15 bases between them. Per germline, CDR1 LGHNT and CDR2 FRNRAP. The CDR3 loop spans 13 amino acids. CDR3: CASGQGVIWEQYF. The CDR3 DNA reads as TGTGCTAGTGGTCAAGGGGTAATATGGGAGCAGTACTTC.

This clone appeared a single time. CDR3 DNA sequence: TGTGCCAGCAGTGCAGGATCCTCCTACAATGAGCAGTTCTTC. Amino acids: CASSAGSSYNEQFF. The chain joins TRBV2 to TRBJ2-1; D is unclear. This CDR3 has 14 amino acids. Germline V gives CDR1 SNHLY, CDR2 FYNNEI. V shed 4 bases and J shed 0 bases, with 7 bases lying between them.

About this clone: One end of the junction fails to match germline, which may point to a read error. The rearrangement joins TRBV28 to TRBJ1-1; TRBD1 matches 7 bases. The V gene's germline CDR1 is MDHEN and CDR2 SYDVKM. This CDR3 has 13 residues. Written as DNA, the CDR3 is TGTGCCAGCAGTACAGGGGTGAATACTGAAGCTTTCTTT. This encodes CASSTGVNTEAFF.

This chain uses TRBV19 with TRBJ1-5, with D perhaps matching TRBD1 (5 bases). The CDR3 covers 15 residues. Trimming left V 7 bases short and J 0 bases short, with 13 bases between. Germline CDR1 reads LNHDA; CDR2 reads SQIVND (reference sequence). CDR3 in DNA: TGTGCCAGTACCCCGGACAACTATAGCAATCAGCCCCAGCATTTT. Protein sequence: CASTPDNYSNQPQHF.

This clone has just a few counts. The rearrangement uses TRBV7-9 and TRBJ2-1, with 7 nucleotides matching TRBD2. CDR3 length equals 15 residues. Germline CDR1 SEHNR, CDR2 FQNEAQ (reference sequence). V lost 4 bases, J lost 5 bases, and 8 bases stayed unmatched. The CDR3 nucleotides read TGTGCCAGCAGCTCCACACTGGGGGGGAACAATGAGCAGTTCTTC. It yields the protein CASSSTLGGNNEQFF.

The V and J genes are TRBV9 and TRBJ2-1; 12 positions match TRBD2. With V trimmed by 4 bases and J by 8 bases, 7 bases remained unmatched. The CDR3 totals 15 residues. From germline, CDR1 is SGDLS and CDR2 YYNGEE. The CDR3 loop is CASSPSGGAEHEQFF. The CDR3, as DNA: TGTGCCAGCAGCCCTAGCGGGGGGGCGGAGCATGAGCAGTTCTTC.

CDR3 sequence (DNA): TGTGCCAGCAGCGTAAGGGACAGGGGCCCAAACTATGGCTACACCTTC. Translation: CASSVRDRGPNYGYTF. This sequence joins TRBV9 and TRBJ1-2; 10 bases fit TRBD1. Germline V gene lookup returns CDR1 SGDLS and CDR2 YYNGEE. J lost 2 bases, V lost 1 base, and 5 bases had no gene match. The CDR3 covers 16 residues.

This clone was seen a single time. The rearrangement links TRBV18 to TRBJ1-3; D gene uncertain. Deletions cut 6 bases from V and 0 bases from J, with 12 bases between. In germline, CDR1 is KGHSH, CDR2 LQKENI. The CDR3 has 15 amino acids. Here the CDR3 DNA reads TGTGCCAGCTCCTCGGGTCTAAACTCTGGAAACACCATATATTTT. Its protein is CASSSGLNSGNTIYF.

This clone was recorded only once. The chain employs TRBV2 and TRBJ2-3, with TRBD2 identical over 14 bases. The CDR3 totals 17 residues. Germline loops: CDR1 SNHLY, CDR2 FYNNEI. V lost 4 bases to trimming and J lost 5 bases; unmatched junction nucleotides: 8. For the CDR3, the DNA is TGTGCCAGCAGTGCCGAGAGACTAGCGGGGGGGCAAGATACGCAGTATTTT. Its translation is CASSAERLAGGQDTQYF.

This chain links TRBV5-1 with TRBJ1-2, with D unclear. Trimming pared 6 bases from V and 3 bases from J, leaving 18 bases between. The CDR3 is 15 amino acids. Germline CDR1 SGHRS, CDR2 YFSETQ. The CDR3 spells CASTYRSGADYGYTF. CDR3 coding DNA: TGCGCCAGCACCTACCGGTCAGGAGCGGACTATGGCTACACCTTC.

The chain combines TRBV2 with TRBJ1-2; weak D call: TRBD1 (6 bases). CDR1 is SNHLY and CDR2 is FYNNEI in the germline V gene. CDR3 length: 15 residues. The V end was cut by 4 bases, the J end by 2 bases, with 14 bases between. In nucleotides, the CDR3 is TGTGCCAGCAGTGGGGGGTCTACAGGGAACTATGGCTACACCTTC. Translation gives CASSGGSTGNYGYTF.

This chain links TRBV3-1 (or the pseudogene TRBV3-2) with TRBJ1-5; 10 positions agree with TRBD1. The CDR3 is 19 residues long. The germline V gene has CDR1 LGHDT and CDR2 YNNKEL (reference sequence). Unmatched junction bases numbered 12, after V lost 0 bases and J lost 4 bases. CDR3 loop: CASSQDEGTGDRRNQPQHF. For the CDR3, the DNA is TGTGCCAGCAGCCAAGACGAAGGGACAGGGGATCGTCGTAATCAGCCCCAGCATTTT.

The chain recombines TRBV6-2 or TRBV6-3 with TRBJ1-1; perhaps TRBD1 as D (6 bases). Germline V gene sequence: CDR1 MNHEY, CDR2 SVGEGT. Trimming took 5 bases from V and 0 from J, leaving 16 bases between them. The CDR3 contains 16 residues. The CDR3 region is CASSRHFTGLNTEAFF. As DNA, the CDR3 is TGTGCCAGCAGTCGCCACTTTACAGGGTTGAACACTGAAGCTTTCTTT.

The rearrangement uses TRBV19 and TRBJ2-5; TRBD1 agrees at 7 bases. CDR3 length: 14 residues. V was pared by 5 bases and J by 2 bases, with 5 bases of the junction left unmatched. CDR1 and CDR2 from the germline V gene are LNHDA and SQIVND (reference sequence). CDR3 bases: TGTGCCAGTAGTTTCTCGGGACAGCAAGAGACCCAGTACTTC. This gives the protein CASSFSGQQETQYF. Looking up the rest from reference TRBV19 and TRBJ2-5 gives the full variable domain: DGGITQSPKYLFRKEGQNVTLSCEQNLNHDAMYWYRQDPGQGLRLIYYSQIVNDFQKGDIAEGYSVSREKKESFPLTVTSAQKNPTAFYLCASSFSGQQETQYFGPGTRLLVL.

This sequence joins TRBV5-1 and TRBJ2-5; 8 bases fit TRBD2. V lost 0 bases to trimming and J lost 6 bases; unmatched junction nucleotides: 19. Germline V lookup: CDR1 SGHRS, CDR2 YFSETQ. This CDR3 spans 19 amino acids. For the CDR3, the DNA is TGCGCCAGCAGCTTGGCCTTAGGAGCGGGGGTTACCCCGGGGAAGACCCAGTACTTC. Residues: CASSLALGAGVTPGKTQYF.

The CDR3 is CATSRFVGVTDTEAFF. The CDR3 nucleotides read TGTGCCACCAGCAGATTCGTCGGGGTAACCGACACTGAAGCTTTCTTT. This chain joins TRBV15 and TRBJ1-1, with no clear D. V shed 2 bases and J shed 3 bases, with 16 bases lying between them. This CDR3 is built from 16 residues. The germline V gene has CDR1 LNHNV and CDR2 YYDKDF (reference sequence).

The V call is TRBV7-3, the J call TRBJ2-2; TRBD2 matches 11 bases. Germline-derived CDR1 and CDR2 are SGHTA and FQGTGA. V was clipped by 5 bases and J by 6 bases; unmatched bases: 14. The length of the CDR3 is 18 residues. DNA of the CDR3: TGTGCCAGCAGCCCCCTCGGGCTAGCGGGAGGATCCTCCGGGGAGCTGTTTTTT. Translation: CASSPLGLAGGSSGELFF. The complete variable domain, with remaining parts taken from reference TRBV7-3 and TRBJ2-2, reads GAGVSQTPSNKVTEKGKYVELRCDPISGHTALYWYRQSLGQGPEFLIYFQGTGAADDSGLPNDRFFAVRPEGSVSTLKIQRTERGDSAVYLCASSPLGLAGGSSGELFFGEGSRLTVL.

The rearrangement joins TRBV19 to TRBJ2-1; D call uncertain. The CDR3 length is 16 residues. Trimming stripped 0 bases from V and 0 bases from J, with 9 bases between. Looked up from germline, CDR1 is LNHDA and CDR2 is SQIVND (reference sequence). The CDR3: CASSIEGAHSYNEQFF. CDR3 coding DNA: TGTGCCAGTAGTATAGAAGGAGCTCACTCCTACAATGAGCAGTTCTTC.

The CDR3 reads CASSLGGLAGREQYF. Written as DNA, the CDR3 is TGTGCCAGCAGCTTAGGGGGACTAGCGGGACGCGAGCAGTACTTC. The chain employs TRBV7-9 and TRBJ2-7, with 13 nucleotides matching TRBD2. Germline assignment: CDR1 SEHNR and CDR2 FQNEAQ (reference sequence). CDR3 size: 15 residues. The ends lost 1 base at V and 6 bases at J; junction bases unmatched: 3.

The count of this clone is one. The chain employs TRBV7-2 and TRBJ1-6, with 8 bases identical to TRBD1. This CDR3 spans 18 amino acids. Germline trimming cut 2 bases from V and 5 bases from J; bases unmatched to any gene: 11. In germline, CDR1 is SGHTA, CDR2 FQGNSA. CDR3 DNA: TGTGCCAGCAGCTTATACCCTCTAGGACAGGGCCATAATTCACCCCTCCACTTT. Translation gives CASSLYPLGQGHNSPLHF.

The chain has TRBV7-7 and TRBJ2-7; 7 nucleotides align to TRBD1. The germline CDR1 and CDR2 sequences are SSHAT and FNYEAQ (reference sequence). Trimming at V came to 5 bases and at J to 3 bases, leaving 13 bases not matched to a gene. This CDR3 has 16 residues. CDR3 nucleotides: TGTGCCAGCAGCCCAGGGGACAGAAGGCCCGACTACGAGCAGTACTTC. Protein: CASSPGDRRPDYEQYF. Combining the CDR3 with reference TRBV7-7 and TRBJ2-7 gives the whole variable domain GAGVSQSPRYKVTKRGQDVTLRCDPISSHATLYWYQQALGQGPEFLTYFNYEAQPDKSGLPSDRFSAERPEGSISTLTIQRTEQRDSAMYRCASSPGDRRPDYEQYFGPGTRLTVT.

The DNA of the CDR3 is TGTGCCAGCAGCGTCGGCGGGGGTCACTACGAGCAGTACTTC. Its protein is CASSVGGGHYEQYF. The chain has TRBV9 and TRBJ2-7; the match to TRBD2 covers 7 bases. Germline V CDR1 and CDR2: SGDLS, YYNGEE. The V segment lost 2 bases and the J segment 3 bases; nucleotides outside the gene matches: 5. The CDR3 runs to 14 residues.

This clone was seen only once. The chain combines TRBV4-3 with TRBJ2-3; TRBD2 matches at 7 bases. Germline CDR1 is LGHNA and CDR2 is YSLEER. The CDR3 is 16 residues long. The J segment lost 2 bases and the V segment lost 1 base, leaving 6 bases of the junction unmatched. The CDR3 loop reads CASSQGAGKTTDTQYF. CDR3 nucleotide sequence: TGCGCCAGCAGCCAAGGAGCGGGAAAAACCACAGATACGCAGTATTTT.

CDR3 loop: CASSRQNLNTEAFF. CDR3 sequence (DNA): TGTGCCAGCAGCCGCCAAAACTTGAACACTGAAGCTTTCTTT. V usage is TRBV6-5 and J usage is TRBJ1-1; D is unclear. CDR1 is MNHEY and CDR2 is SVGAGI in the germline V gene. Trimming pared 6 bases from V and 0 bases from J, leaving 11 bases between. The CDR3 sequence is 14 residues long.

The chain links TRBV6-1 to TRBJ2-3; 10 bases are shared with TRBD2. After removal of 4 bases from V and 1 base from J, the junction contained 8 bases not matched to a gene. The CDR3 sequence is 17 residues long. The germline CDR1 and CDR2 sequences are MNHNS and SASEGT. The CDR3 spells CASSGQRGGIGTDTQYF. CDR3 in DNA: TGTGCCAGCAGTGGTCAGCGGGGGGGCATAGGCACAGATACGCAGTATTTT.